Each of the 21 T cell receptor beta chains below was sequenced from the same sample in a study of Graves' ophthalmopathy and Graves' hyperthyroidism. TCR beta CDR3 amplification used RNA transcripts. RT-PCR in the first round used HTBI primers; a second-round multiplex PCR followed. TCRdb reprocessed the multiplex PCR reads with MiXCR, giving one entry per CDR3 protein. Among hundreds of thousands of distinct CDR3 sequences, roughly 20% were seen once, and the ten largest hold around 6.5%. The sequenced material came from peripheral blood. The receptors originated from a woman younger than 30 with stable Graves' hyperthyroidism. Some clones in this sample may be carry-over from other donors' samples.

This clonotype was seen at least ten times. V and J are TRBV12-3 or TRBV12-4 and TRBJ2-5, with D unresolved. Trimming took 4 bases from V and 4 from J, leaving 4 bases between them. There are 11 residues in the CDR3. The CDR3 DNA is TGTGCCAGCAGTTCTCGAGAGACCCAGTACTTC. Translated: CASSSRETQYF.

The chain recombines TRBV28 with TRBJ1-5; D perhaps matches TRBD1 (6 bases). CDR1 MDHEN and CDR2 SYDVKM come from the germline V gene. V was shortened by 3 bases and J by 1 base, with 13 bases between the two germline ends. This CDR3 spans 16 amino acids. In DNA form, the CDR3 reads TGTGCCAGCAGTTTCTTGGGGGGGCGAAGCAATCAGCCCCAGCATTTT. Translated: CASSFLGGRSNQPQHF.

The CDR3 reads CASSLVTRDQETQYF. Written as DNA, the CDR3 is TGTGCCAGCAGCTTAGTAACTCGAGACCAAGAGACCCAGTACTTC. V gene TRBV11-2 combines with J gene TRBJ2-5; D unclear. Trimming took 1 base from V and 0 from J, leaving 9 bases between them. The CDR3 consists of 15 residues. CDR1 and CDR2 from the germline V gene are SGHAT and FQNNGV.

A note on this clonotype: A much larger clone lies one base from this, so it may be a read error. This chain links TRBV25-1 with TRBJ2-5, with 7 bases fitting TRBD2. Germline lookup yields CDR1 MGHDK and CDR2 SYGVNS. The CDR3 is 16 amino acids. DNA for the CDR3: TGTGCCAGCAGTGAACAGGGAGGGCCGGTAAGAGAGGCCCAGTACTTC. It translates to CASSEQGGPVREAQYF.

V is TRBV10-3 and J is TRBJ1-1; D gene unclear. Trimming left V 0 bases short and J 1 base short, with 9 bases between. The CDR3 is made up of 15 amino acids. From germline, CDR1 is ENHRY and CDR2 SYGVKD. The chain's CDR3 is CAISESPSSNTEAFF. The DNA of the CDR3 is TGTGCCATCAGTGAGTCTCCTTCCTCGAACACTGAAGCTTTCTTT.

This clonotype was observed at least ten times. The chain couples TRBV20-1 to TRBJ1-1; D is unclear. Germline assignment: CDR1 DFQATT and CDR2 SNEGSKA (reference sequence). The length of the CDR3 is 13 residues. V was cut by 0 bases and J by 1 base, with 6 bases left in between. The CDR3 sequence: CSARDRTNTEAFF. CDR3 nucleotides: TGCAGTGCTAGAGACCGGACGAACACTGAAGCTTTCTTT.

Here the CDR3 DNA reads TGTGCCAGTAGTATAGAGGACAGTTTGAATCAGCCCCAGCATTTT. Translating it yields CASSIEDSLNQPQHF. V and J are TRBV19 and TRBJ1-5, with D tentatively TRBD1 (6 bases). The V end lost 0 bases, the J end lost 4 bases, and 10 bases lay between the germline ends. The CDR3 is 15 amino acids. The germline CDR1 and CDR2 sequences are LNHDA and SQIVND (reference sequence).

This clonotype has a count of ten or more. The J gene is TRBJ1-5, the V gene TRBV20-1; 7 bases are shared with TRBD1. J lost 5 bases, V lost 5 bases, and 21 bases had no gene match. CDR3 length equals 18 residues. CDR1 and CDR2 from the germline V gene are DFQATT and SNEGSKA (reference sequence). The CDR3 DNA reads as TGCAGTGCTCACCCCCTCGACAGGGTAGGATGGGAGGATCAGCCCCAGCATTTT. Protein: CSAHPLDRVGWEDQPQHF.

This clonotype was observed a few times. A much bigger clone sits one base away, suggesting this may be a read error. J is TRBJ2-5 and V is TRBV7-9, with TRBD2 identical over 11 bases. The CDR3 totals 15 residues. Germline trimming cut 5 bases from V and 2 bases from J; bases unmatched to any gene: 4. Germline values: CDR1 SEHNR, CDR2 FQNEAQ (reference sequence). The CDR3 bases are TGTGCCAGCAGCCAGACTAGCGGGGCGCAAGAGACCCAGTACTTC. The encoded protein is CASSQTSGAQETQYF.

At least ten counts were recorded for this clonotype. The chain employs TRBV20-1 and TRBJ2-2; 7 bases line up with TRBD1. The CDR3 has 16 amino acids. J was trimmed by 4 bases and V by 0 bases; bases with no gene match: 8. Germline V gives CDR1 DFQATT, CDR2 SNEGSKA (reference sequence). This chain's CDR3 is CSARDRTGPSTGELFF. DNA of the CDR3: TGCAGTGCTAGAGATAGGACAGGTCCTTCCACCGGGGAGCTGTTTTTT.

In this sample, this clonotype turned up many times. The rearrangement joins TRBV12-3 or TRBV12-4 to TRBJ2-7; tentatively, D is TRBD2 (5 bases). The germline V and J ends were trimmed by 0 bases and 5 bases, with 11 bases remaining between them. The CDR3 is made up of 14 amino acids. This CDR3 reads CASSLAEGRHEQYF. For the CDR3, the DNA is TGTGCCAGCAGTTTAGCTGAGGGCAGACACGAGCAGTACTTC.

The chain carries TRBV29-1 and TRBJ1-1, with 8 bases identical to TRBD1. With V trimmed by 5 bases and J by 11 bases, 7 bases remained unmatched. The CDR3 spans 11 residues. The germline V gene encodes CDR1 SQVTM and CDR2 ANQGSEA. In nucleotides, the CDR3 is TGCAGCGTTACGGGACAGGTATTGGCTTTCTTT. It translates to CSVTGQVLAFF. Looking up the rest from reference TRBV29-1 and TRBJ1-1 gives the full variable domain: SAVISQKPSRDICQRGTSLTIQCQVDSQVTMMFWYRQQPGQSLTLIATANQGSEATYESGFVIDKFPISRPNLTFSTLTVSNMSPEDSSIYLCSVTGQVLAFFGQGTRLTVV.

The CDR3 protein is CSPNRSPEAFF. The DNA for the CDR3 is TGCAGCCCTAACAGGAGTCCTGAAGCTTTCTTT. V gene TRBV20-1 combines with J gene TRBJ1-1; weak D call: TRBD1 (5 bases). Germline V gene sequence: CDR1 DFQATT, CDR2 SNEGSKA (reference sequence). CDR3 length: 11 residues.

This clonotype was counted many times. The chain has TRBV11-1 and TRBJ2-5, with 9 bases matching TRBD1. The germline V gene encodes CDR1 SGHAT and CDR2 FQDESV (reference sequence). J was trimmed by 5 bases and V by 2 bases; bases with no gene match: 9. The length of the CDR3 is 16 residues. As DNA, the CDR3 is TGTGCCAGCAGCTTACGGCGAACAGGGGGCTACGAGACCCAGTACTTC. It specifies CASSLRRTGGYETQYF.

This clonotype was seen repeatedly, ten times or more. The V and J genes are TRBV5-6 and TRBJ1-1; 9 bases agree with TRBD1. CDR1 is SGHDT and CDR2 is YYEEEE in the germline V gene. The CDR3 covers 15 residues. Trimming cost V 3 bases and J 4 bases; bases outside gene matches: 7. This chain's CDR3 is CASSYTGQGGTEAFF. The CDR3 DNA follows: TGTGCCAGCAGCTATACGGGACAGGGCGGCACTGAAGCTTTCTTT.

This clonotype was seen ten or more times. This chain connects TRBV12-3 or TRBV12-4 to TRBJ1-1; TRBD1 is a possible D gene (5 bases). This CDR3 is 15 amino acids long. Trimming took off 2 bases at V and 4 bases at J, with 14 bases between the two ends. Written as DNA, the CDR3 is TGTGCCAGCAGTTTATCTGCAGGGTTTGGCACTGAAGCTTTCTTT. Its protein is CASSLSAGFGTEAFF.

The table lists this clonotype with many counts. The gene calls are TRBV11-2 and TRBJ1-3; 8 bases are shared with TRBD1. CDR1 and CDR2 (germline): SGHAT, FQNNGV. Germline trimming cut 5 bases from V and 0 bases from J; bases unmatched to any gene: 6. CDR3 length: 16 residues. The CDR3 bases are TGTGCCAGCAGCCTTATCAGGGGGCTCTCTGGAAACACCATATATTTT. As protein: CASSLIRGLSGNTIYF. The full variable domain, completed using reference TRBV11-2 and TRBJ1-3, is EAGVAQSPRYKIIEKRQSVAFWCNPISGHATLYWYQQILGQGPKLLIQFQNNGVVDDSQLPKDRFSAERLKGVDSTLKIQPAKLEDSAVYLCASSLIRGLSGNTIYFGEGSWLTVV.

Only a few counts were recorded for this clonotype. The V and J genes are TRBV6-1 and TRBJ2-5; D might be TRBD1 (5 bases). Germline V CDR1 and CDR2: MNHNS, SASEGT. The CDR3 extends over 13 amino acids. V was trimmed by 7 bases and J by 1 base, leaving 10 bases between them. CDR3 bases: TGTGCCAGCACCCAAAGGGGCCAAGAGACCCAGTACTTC. Amino acids: CASTQRGQETQYF.

This chain links TRBV6-1 with TRBJ2-7; TRBD1 might be the D (5 bases). The CDR3 extends over 15 amino acids. V was trimmed by 6 bases and J by 2 bases, leaving 17 bases between them. CDR1 is MNHNS, CDR2 SASEGT, per germline. CDR3 bases: TGTGCCAGCAGCTCCGGCAGGGCCCAGCCCTACGAGCAGTACTTC. Its protein is CASSSGRAQPYEQYF.

The rearrangement joins TRBV4-1 to TRBJ2-7; a possible D gene is TRBD1 (6 bases). Germline V gene lookup returns CDR1 MGHRA and CDR2 YSYEKL. Trimming shortened V by 0 bases and J by 4 bases, and 13 bases separated the two germline ends. This CDR3 comprises 15 residues. CDR3 residues: CASSQDQGFKYEQYF. CDR3 DNA sequence: TGCGCCAGCAGCCAAGATCAGGGGTTCAAATACGAGCAGTACTTC.

Comment on this clonotype: Since no conserved phenylalanine or tryptophan closes the CDR3, a read error is the likely cause. The V and J genes are TRBV11-2 and TRBJ1-2; D possibly corresponds to TRBD1 (5 bases). The CDR3 consists of 14 residues. Trimming cost V 5 bases and J 5 bases, with 15 bases left between them. CDR1 and CDR2 (germline): SGHAT, FQNNGV. CDR3 DNA sequence: TGTGCCAGCAGCCTACCGGGGGAAAGGTATGGCTACACCCTC. Its translation: CASSLPGERYGYTL.